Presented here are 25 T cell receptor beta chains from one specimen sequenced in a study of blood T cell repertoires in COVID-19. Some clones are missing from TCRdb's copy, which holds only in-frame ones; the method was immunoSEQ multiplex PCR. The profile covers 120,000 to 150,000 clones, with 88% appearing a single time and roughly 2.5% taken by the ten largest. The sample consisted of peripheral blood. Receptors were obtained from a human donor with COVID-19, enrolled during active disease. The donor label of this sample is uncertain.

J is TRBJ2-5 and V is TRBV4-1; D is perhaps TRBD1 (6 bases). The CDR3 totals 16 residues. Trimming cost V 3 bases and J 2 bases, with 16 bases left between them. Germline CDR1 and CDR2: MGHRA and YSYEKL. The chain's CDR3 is CASSQKGQRNQETQYF. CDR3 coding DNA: TGCGCCAGCAGCCAGAAAGGACAGAGGAATCAAGAGACCCAGTACTTC.

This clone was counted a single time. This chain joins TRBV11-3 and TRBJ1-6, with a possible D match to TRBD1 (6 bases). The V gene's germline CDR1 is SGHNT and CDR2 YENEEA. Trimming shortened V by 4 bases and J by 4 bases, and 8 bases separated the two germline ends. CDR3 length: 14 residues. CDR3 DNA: TGTGCCAGCAGCTCCGGACAGTATAATTCACCCCTCCACTTT. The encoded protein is CASSSGQYNSPLHF.

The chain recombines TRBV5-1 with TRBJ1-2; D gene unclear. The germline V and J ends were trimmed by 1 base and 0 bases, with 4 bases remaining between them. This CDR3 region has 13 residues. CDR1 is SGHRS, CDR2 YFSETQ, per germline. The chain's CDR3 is CASSLISNYGYTF. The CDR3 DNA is TGCGCCAGCAGCTTGATCTCTAACTATGGCTACACCTTC. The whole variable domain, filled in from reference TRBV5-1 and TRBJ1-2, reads KAGVTQTPRYLIKTRGQQVTLSCSPISGHRSVSWYQQTPGQGLQFLFEYFSETQRNKGNFPGRFSGRQFSNSRSEMNVSTLELGDSALYLCASSLISNYGYTFGSGTRLTVV.

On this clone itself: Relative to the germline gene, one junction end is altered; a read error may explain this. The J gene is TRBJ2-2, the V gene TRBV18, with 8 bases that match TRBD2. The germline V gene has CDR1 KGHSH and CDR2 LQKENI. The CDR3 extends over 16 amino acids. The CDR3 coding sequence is TGTGCCAGCTCATCACCACTAGCGGCGAACACCGGGGAGCTGTTTTTT. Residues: CASSSPLAANTGELFF. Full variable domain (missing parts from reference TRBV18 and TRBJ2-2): NAGVMQNPRHLVRRRGQEARLRCSPMKGHSHVYWYRQLPEEGLKFMVYLQKENIIDESGMPKERFSAEFPKEGPSILRIQQVVRGDSAAYFCASSSPLAANTGELFFGEGSRLTVL.

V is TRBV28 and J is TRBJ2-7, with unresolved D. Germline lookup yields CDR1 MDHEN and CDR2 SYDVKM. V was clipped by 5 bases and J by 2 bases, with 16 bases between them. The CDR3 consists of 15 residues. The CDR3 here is CASSPQRLLTYEQYF. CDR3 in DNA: TGTGCCAGCAGTCCCCAACGACTCCTAACCTACGAGCAGTACTTC.

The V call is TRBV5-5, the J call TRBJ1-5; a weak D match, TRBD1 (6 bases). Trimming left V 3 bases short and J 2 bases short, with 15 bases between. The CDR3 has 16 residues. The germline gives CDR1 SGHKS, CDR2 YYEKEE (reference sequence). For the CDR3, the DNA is TGTGCCAGCAGCTCGATTCCAGGGGCGCGCAATCAGCCCCAGCATTTT. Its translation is CASSSIPGARNQPQHF.

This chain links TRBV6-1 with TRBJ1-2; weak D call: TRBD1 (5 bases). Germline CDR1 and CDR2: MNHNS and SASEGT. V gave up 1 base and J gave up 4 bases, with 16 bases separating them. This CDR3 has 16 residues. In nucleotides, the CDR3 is TGTGCCAGCAGTGAAGGGGCAGGGCTTATTACCTATGGCTACACCTTC. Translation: CASSEGAGLITYGYTF.

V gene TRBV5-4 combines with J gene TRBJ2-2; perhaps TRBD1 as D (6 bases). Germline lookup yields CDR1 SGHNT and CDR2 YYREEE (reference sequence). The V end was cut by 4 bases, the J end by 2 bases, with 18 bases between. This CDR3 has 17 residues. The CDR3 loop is CASSPISGTTNTGELFF. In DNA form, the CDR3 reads TGTGCCAGCAGCCCGATCTCCGGGACAACTAACACCGGGGAGCTGTTTTTT.

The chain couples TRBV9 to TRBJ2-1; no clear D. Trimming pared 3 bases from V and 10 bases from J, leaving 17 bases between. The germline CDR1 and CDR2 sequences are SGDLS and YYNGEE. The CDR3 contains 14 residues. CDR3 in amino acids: CASSAGLVALEQFF. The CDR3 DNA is TGTGCCAGCAGCGCTGGTTTAGTAGCCTTAGAGCAGTTCTTC.

Here the CDR3 DNA reads TGTGCCACCAGCAGAGGTGGGACAGGGGAGTACGAGCAGTACTTC. Encoded protein: CATSRGGTGEYEQYF. V is TRBV15 and J is TRBJ2-7, with TRBD1 matching 10 bases. Germline trimming cut 1 base from V and 4 bases from J; bases unmatched to any gene: 4. The CDR3 consists of 15 residues. Germline CDR1 LNHNV, CDR2 YYDKDF (reference sequence).

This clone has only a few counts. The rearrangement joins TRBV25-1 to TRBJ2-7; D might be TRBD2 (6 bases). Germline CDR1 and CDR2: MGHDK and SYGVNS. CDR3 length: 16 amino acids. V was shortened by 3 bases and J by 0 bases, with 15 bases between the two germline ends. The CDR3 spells CASSDRGGDASYEQYF. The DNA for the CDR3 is TGTGCCAGCAGTGATAGGGGCGGGGATGCCTCCTACGAGCAGTACTTC.

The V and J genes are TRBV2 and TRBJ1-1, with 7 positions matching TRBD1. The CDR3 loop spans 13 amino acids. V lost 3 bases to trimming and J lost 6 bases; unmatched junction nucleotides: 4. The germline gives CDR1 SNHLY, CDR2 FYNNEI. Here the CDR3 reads CASSDHRGSEAFF. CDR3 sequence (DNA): TGTGCCAGCAGTGATCACAGGGGCTCTGAAGCTTTCTTT.

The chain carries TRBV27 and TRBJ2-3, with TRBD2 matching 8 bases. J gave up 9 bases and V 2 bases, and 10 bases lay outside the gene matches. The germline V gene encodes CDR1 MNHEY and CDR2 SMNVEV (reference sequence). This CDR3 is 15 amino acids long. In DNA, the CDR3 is TGTGCCAGCAGTTTAATGGTAGCGGGGACCTTAACGCAGTATTTT. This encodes CASSLMVAGTLTQYF.

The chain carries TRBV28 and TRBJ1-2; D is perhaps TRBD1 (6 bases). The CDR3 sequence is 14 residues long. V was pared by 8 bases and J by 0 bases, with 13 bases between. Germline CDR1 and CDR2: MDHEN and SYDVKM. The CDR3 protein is CASREGGPNYGYTF. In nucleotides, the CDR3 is TGTGCCAGCCGAGAGGGGGGGCCTAACTATGGCTACACCTTC.

DNA of the CDR3: TGCGCCAGCAGCCCGGGTTTCATTTCCTACGAGCAGTACTTC. Its protein product is CASSPGFISYEQYF. The chain has TRBV5-1 and TRBJ2-7; the D is unclear. The length of the CDR3 is 14 residues. With 4 bases removed from V and 1 base from J, the gap between germline ends came to 12 bases. CDR1 is SGHRS, CDR2 YFSETQ, per germline. Supplemented by reference TRBV5-1 and TRBJ2-7, the full variable domain reads KAGVTQTPRYLIKTRGQQVTLSCSPISGHRSVSWYQQTPGQGLQFLFEYFSETQRNKGNFPGRFSGRQFSNSRSEMNVSTLELGDSALYLCASSPGFISYEQYFGPGTRLTVT.

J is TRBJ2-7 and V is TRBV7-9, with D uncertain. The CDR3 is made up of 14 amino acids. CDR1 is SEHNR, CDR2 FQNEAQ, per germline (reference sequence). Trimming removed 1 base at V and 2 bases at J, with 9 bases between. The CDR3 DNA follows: TGTGCCAGCAGCTTAGATCTGGGCCCCTACGAGCAGTACTTC. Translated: CASSLDLGPYEQYF. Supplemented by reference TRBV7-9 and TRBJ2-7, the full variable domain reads DTGVSQNPRHKITKRGQNVTFRCDPISEHNRLYWYRQTLGQGPEFLTYFQNEAQLEKSRLLSDRFSAERPKGSFSTLEIQRTEQGDSAMYLCASSLDLGPYEQYFGPGTRLTVT.

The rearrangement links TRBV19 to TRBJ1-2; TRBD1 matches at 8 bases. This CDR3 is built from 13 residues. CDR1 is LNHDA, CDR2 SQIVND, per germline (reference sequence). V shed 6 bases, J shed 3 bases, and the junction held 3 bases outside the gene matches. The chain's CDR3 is CASSLDRDYGYTF. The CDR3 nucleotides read TGTGCCAGTAGCCTGGACAGGGACTATGGCTACACCTTC.

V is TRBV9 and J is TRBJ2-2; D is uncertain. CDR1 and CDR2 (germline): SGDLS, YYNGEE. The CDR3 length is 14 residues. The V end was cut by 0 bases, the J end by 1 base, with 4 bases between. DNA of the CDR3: TGTGCCAGCAGCGTAGTCCAGAACACCGGGGAGCTGTTTTTT. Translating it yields CASSVVQNTGELFF.

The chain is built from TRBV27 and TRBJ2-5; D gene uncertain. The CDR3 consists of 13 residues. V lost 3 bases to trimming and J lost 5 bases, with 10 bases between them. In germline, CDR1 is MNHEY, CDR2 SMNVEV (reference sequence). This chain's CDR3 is CASSLSSLETQYF. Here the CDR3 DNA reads TGTGCCAGCAGTTTGAGTAGCTTGGAGACCCAGTACTTC.

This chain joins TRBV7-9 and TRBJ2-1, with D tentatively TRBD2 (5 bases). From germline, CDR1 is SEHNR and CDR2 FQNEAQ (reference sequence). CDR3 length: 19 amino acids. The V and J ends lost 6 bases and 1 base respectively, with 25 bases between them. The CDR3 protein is CASRRKFPGGGSSYNEQFF. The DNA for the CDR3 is TGTGCCAGCAGACGAAAGTTCCCCGGAGGCGGGTCTTCCTACAATGAGCAGTTCTTC. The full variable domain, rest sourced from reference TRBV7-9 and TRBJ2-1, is DTGVSQNPRHKITKRGQNVTFRCDPISEHNRLYWYRQTLGQGPEFLTYFQNEAQLEKSRLLSDRFSAERPKGSFSTLEIQRTEQGDSAMYLCASRRKFPGGGSSYNEQFFGPGTRLTVL.

Here the CDR3 reads CASSWGDRASYNSPLHF. The CDR3, as DNA: TGCGCCAGCAGCTGGGGGGACAGGGCCTCCTATAATTCACCCCTCCACTTT. This chain connects TRBV5-1 to TRBJ1-6; 9 nucleotides match TRBD1. The J segment lost 0 bases and the V segment lost 3 bases, leaving 4 bases of the junction unmatched. The germline V gene has CDR1 SGHRS and CDR2 YFSETQ. CDR3 length: 17 amino acids.

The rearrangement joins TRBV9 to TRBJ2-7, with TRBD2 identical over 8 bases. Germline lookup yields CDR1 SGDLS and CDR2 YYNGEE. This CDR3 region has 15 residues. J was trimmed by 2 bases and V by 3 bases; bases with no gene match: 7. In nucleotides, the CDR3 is TGTGCCAGCAGCGCCGGACTAGCTTCAACCTACGAGCAGTACTTC. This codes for CASSAGLASTYEQYF.

CDR3 DNA sequence: TGTGCCAGTAGCGCGACAGGGGGATATGGTCAGCCCCAGCATTTT. This gives the protein CASSATGGYGQPQHF. The rearrangement uses TRBV19 and TRBJ1-5; 9 bases align to TRBD1. This CDR3 spans 15 amino acids. Trimming cost V 6 bases and J 6 bases; bases outside gene matches: 9. The germline CDR1 and CDR2 sequences are LNHDA and SQIVND (reference sequence).

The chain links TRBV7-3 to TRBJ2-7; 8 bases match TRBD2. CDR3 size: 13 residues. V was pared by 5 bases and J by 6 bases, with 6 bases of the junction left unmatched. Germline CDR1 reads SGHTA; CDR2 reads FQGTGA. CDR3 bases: TGTGCCAGCAGCCCTGGGACTAGGCGCGAGCAGTACTTC. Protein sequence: CASSPGTRREQYF.

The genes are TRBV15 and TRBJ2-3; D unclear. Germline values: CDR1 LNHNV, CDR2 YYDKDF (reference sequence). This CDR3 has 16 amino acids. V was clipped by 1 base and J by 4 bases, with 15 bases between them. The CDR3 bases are TGTGCCACCAGCAGAGTAACTGACCCCGCGGCAGATACGCAGTATTTT. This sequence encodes CATSRVTDPAADTQYF.